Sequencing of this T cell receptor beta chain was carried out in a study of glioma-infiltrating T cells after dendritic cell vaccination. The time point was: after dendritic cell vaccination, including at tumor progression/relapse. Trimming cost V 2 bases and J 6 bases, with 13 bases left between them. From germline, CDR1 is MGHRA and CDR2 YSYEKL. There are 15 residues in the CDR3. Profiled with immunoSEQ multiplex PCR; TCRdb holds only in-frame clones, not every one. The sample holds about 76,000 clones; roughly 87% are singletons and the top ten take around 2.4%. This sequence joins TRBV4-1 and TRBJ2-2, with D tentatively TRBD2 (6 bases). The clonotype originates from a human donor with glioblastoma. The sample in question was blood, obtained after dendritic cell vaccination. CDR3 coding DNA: TGCGCCAGCAGCCAACCGGACATAGCGGCCGGGGAGCTGTTTTTT. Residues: CASSQPDIAAGELFF.